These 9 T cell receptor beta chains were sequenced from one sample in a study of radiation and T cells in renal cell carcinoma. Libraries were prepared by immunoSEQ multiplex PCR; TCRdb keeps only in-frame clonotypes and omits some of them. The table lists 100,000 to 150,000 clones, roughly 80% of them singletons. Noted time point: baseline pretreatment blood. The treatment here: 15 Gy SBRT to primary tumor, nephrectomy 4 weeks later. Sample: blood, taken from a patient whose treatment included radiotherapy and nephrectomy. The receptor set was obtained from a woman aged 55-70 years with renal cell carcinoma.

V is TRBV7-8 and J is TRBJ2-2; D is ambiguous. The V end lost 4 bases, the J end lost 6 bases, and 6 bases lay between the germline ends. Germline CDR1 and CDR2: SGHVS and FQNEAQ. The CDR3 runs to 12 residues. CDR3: CASSSLAGELFF. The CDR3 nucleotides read TGTGCCAGCAGCTCCTTGGCCGGGGAGCTGTTTTTT.

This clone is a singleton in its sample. CDR3 DNA sequence: TGTGCCAGCAGCTTAGACGGGGGCCCCACTGAAGCTTTCTTT. Its translation is CASSLDGGPTEAFF. The chain carries TRBV7-9 and TRBJ1-1; tentatively, D is TRBD1 (6 bases). Between the trimmed V and J ends, which lost 1 base and 4 bases, there was a span of 10 bases. This CDR3 is 14 amino acids long. Germline assignment: CDR1 SEHNR and CDR2 FQNEAQ (reference sequence). The variable domain in full, with the rest retrieved from reference TRBV7-9 and TRBJ1-1, is DTGVSQNPRHKITKRGQNVTFRCDPISEHNRLYWYRQTLGQGPEFLTYFQNEAQLEKSRLLSDRFSAERPKGSFSTLEIQRTEQGDSAMYLCASSLDGGPTEAFFGQGTRLTVV.

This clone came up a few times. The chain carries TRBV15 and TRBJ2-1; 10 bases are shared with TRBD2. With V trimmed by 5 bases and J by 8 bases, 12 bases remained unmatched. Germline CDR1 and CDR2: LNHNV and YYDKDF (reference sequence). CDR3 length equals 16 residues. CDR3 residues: CATSGRLAGEGDEQFF. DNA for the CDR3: TGTGCCACCAGCGGTAGGCTAGCGGGAGAAGGCGATGAGCAGTTCTTC.

DNA of the CDR3: TGTGCCAGCAGCCATTCGGGACTTATGAACACCGGGGAGCTGTTTTTT. Translated: CASSHSGLMNTGELFF. The chain links TRBV5-8 to TRBJ2-2; D is possibly TRBD2 (6 bases). Trimming took off 4 bases at V and 1 base at J, with 14 bases between the two ends. The germline V gene encodes CDR1 SGHTS and CDR2 YDEGEE. CDR3 length: 16 residues. Drawing the rest from reference TRBV5-8 and TRBJ2-2, the complete variable domain is EAGVTQSPTHLIKTRGQQATLRCSPISGHTSVYWYQQALGLGLQFLLWYDEGEERNRGNFPPRFSGRQFPNYSSELNVNALELEDSALYLCASSHSGLMNTGELFFGEGSRLTVL.

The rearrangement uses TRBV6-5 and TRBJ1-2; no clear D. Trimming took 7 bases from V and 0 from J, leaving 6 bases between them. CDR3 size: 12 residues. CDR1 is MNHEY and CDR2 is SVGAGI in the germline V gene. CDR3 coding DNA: TGTGCCAGCACCCAAACTAACTATGGCTACACCTTC. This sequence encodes CASTQTNYGYTF.

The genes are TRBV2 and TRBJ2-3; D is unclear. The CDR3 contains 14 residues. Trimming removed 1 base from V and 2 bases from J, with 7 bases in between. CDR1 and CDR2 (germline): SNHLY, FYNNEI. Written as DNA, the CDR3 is TGTGCCAGCAGTGAAGTCCAGGCCACAGATACGCAGTATTTT. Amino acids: CASSEVQATDTQYF.

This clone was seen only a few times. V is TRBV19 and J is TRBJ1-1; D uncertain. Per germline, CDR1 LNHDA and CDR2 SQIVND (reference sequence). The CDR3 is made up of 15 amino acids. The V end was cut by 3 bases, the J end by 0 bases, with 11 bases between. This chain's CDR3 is CASSIDDLMNTEAFF. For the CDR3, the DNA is TGTGCCAGTAGTATTGACGACCTCATGAACACTGAAGCTTTCTTT. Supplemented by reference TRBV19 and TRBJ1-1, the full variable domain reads DGGITQSPKYLFRKEGQNVTLSCEQNLNHDAMYWYRQDPGQGLRLIYYSQIVNDFQKGDIAEGYSVSREKKESFPLTVTSAQKNPTAFYLCASSIDDLMNTEAFFGQGTRLTVV.

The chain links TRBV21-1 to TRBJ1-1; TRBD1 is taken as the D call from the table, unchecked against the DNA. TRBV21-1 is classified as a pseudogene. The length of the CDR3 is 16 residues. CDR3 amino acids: CASSKAGQGENTEAFF. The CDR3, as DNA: TGTGCCAGCAGCAAAGCAGGACAGGGTGAGAACACTGAAGCTTTCTTT.

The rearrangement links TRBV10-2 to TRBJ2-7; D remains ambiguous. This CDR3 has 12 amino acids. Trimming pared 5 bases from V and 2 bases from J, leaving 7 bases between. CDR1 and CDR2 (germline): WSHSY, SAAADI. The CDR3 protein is CASSPVAYEQYF. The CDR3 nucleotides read TGCGCCAGCAGTCCAGTGGCCTACGAGCAGTACTTC.